These T cell receptor beta chains were read from a single sample in a study. TCRdb re-analysed the RT-PCR reads in MiXCR, keeping a single row per CDR3 protein. The data contain almost 700,000 distinct CDR3 sequences, 12% to 15% of them singletons. The sample comprised memory CD4+ T cells from blood. The receptors come from a female donor in good health, serving as a healthy control. Both conserved end residues are part of each CDR3. Fields, in order: J gene, D gene, V gene, clone size, CDR3 DNA, CDR3 protein. D genes are given only for firm matches. Size is stated for part of the rows, as once, few or many counts, or as a class when the clone is expanded.

J gene: TRBJ1-5; D gene: NA; V gene: TRBV4-2; clone size: NA; CDR3 DNA: TGTGCCAGCAGCCAATCGCAGGGTATGAAGCCCCAGCATTTT; CDR3 protein: CASSQSQGMKPQHF
J gene: TRBJ1-2; D gene: NA; V gene: TRBV12-3/TRBV12-4; clone size: NA; CDR3 DNA: TGTGCCAGCAGTGACAGAAGCTATGGCTACACCTTC; CDR3 protein: CASSDRSYGYTF
J gene: TRBJ2-2; D gene: TRBD2; V gene: TRBV20-1; clone size: few; CDR3 DNA: TGCAGTGCTAGAGTAGGAACTAGCGGGAGCTCGGGGGAGCTGTTTTTT; CDR3 protein: CSARVGTSGSSGELFF
J gene: TRBJ1-1; D gene: NA; V gene: TRBV28; clone size: NA; CDR3 DNA: TGTGCCAGCATGTCGGTGAGAGCTTTCTTT; CDR3 protein: CASMSVRAFF
J gene: TRBJ2-3; D gene: TRBD1; V gene: TRBV7-3; clone size: few; CDR3 DNA: TGTGCCAGCAGGTTAACAGGGGGCCTTAGCACAGATACGCAGTATTTT; CDR3 protein: CASRLTGGLSTDTQYF
J gene: TRBJ1-4; D gene: TRBD1; V gene: TRBV12-3/TRBV12-4; clone size: few; CDR3 DNA: TGTGCCAGCATTTCGACAGGGCTGGGGGAAAAACTGTTTTTT; CDR3 protein: CASISTGLGEKLFF
J gene: TRBJ2-2; D gene: TRBD1; V gene: TRBV12-3/TRBV12-4; clone size: many; CDR3 DNA: TGTGCCAGCAGTCGTGACAGGGTCACCGGGGAGCTGTTTTTT; CDR3 protein: CASSRDRVTGELFF
J gene: TRBJ2-1; D gene: NA; V gene: TRBV7-3; clone size: few; CDR3 DNA: TGTGCCAGCAGCCCCACCCGGACCGGCCTCGAGCAGTTCTTC; CDR3 protein: CASSPTRTGLEQFF
J gene: TRBJ2-7; D gene: TRBD1; V gene: TRBV7-3; clone size: many; CDR3 DNA: TGTGCCAGCAGCCCCACCCGAGCGGACAGGTACGAGCAGTACTTC; CDR3 protein: CASSPTRADRYEQYF
J gene: TRBJ1-4; D gene: TRBD1; V gene: TRBV11-2; clone size: NA; CDR3 DNA: TGTGCCAGCAGCTCAGGACAGGGGACTAATGAAAAACTGTTTTTT; CDR3 protein: CASSSGQGTNEKLFF
J gene: TRBJ2-1; D gene: TRBD2; V gene: TRBV19; clone size: NA; CDR3 DNA: TGTGCCAGTAGCGTTAGCGGGAGGGCCCACAATGAGCAGTTCTTC; CDR3 protein: CASSVSGRAHNEQFF
J gene: TRBJ2-3; D gene: TRBD2; V gene: TRBV4-3; clone size: few; CDR3 DNA: TGCGCCAGCTCATCGGGACTAGCGGAGCTCACAGATACGCAGTATTTT; CDR3 protein: CASSSGLAELTDTQYF
J gene: TRBJ1-1; D gene: TRBD1; V gene: TRBV19; clone size: once; CDR3 DNA: TGTGCCAGTGGGGACAGGGGGCTGATGAACACTGAAGCTTTCTTT; CDR3 protein: CASGDRGLMNTEAFF
J gene: TRBJ2-1; D gene: TRBD2; V gene: TRBV7-2; clone size: few; CDR3 DNA: TGTGCCAGCAGCTTAGGGCTAGCGGGGATGGGGTTCTTC; CDR3 protein: CASSLGLAGMGFF
J gene: TRBJ1-5; D gene: NA; V gene: TRBV2; clone size: NA; CDR3 DNA: TGTGCCAGCATTGGGGGTAACAATCAGCCCCAGCATTTT; CDR3 protein: CASIGGNNQPQHF
J gene: TRBJ1-1; D gene: NA; V gene: TRBV27; clone size: many; CDR3 DNA: TGTGCCAGCAGCCTTGACAGGTACACCACTGAAGCTTTCTTT; CDR3 protein: CASSLDRYTTEAFF
J gene: TRBJ2-1; D gene: NA; V gene: TRBV20-1; clone size: NA; CDR3 DNA: TGCAGTGCTAGAGTCGGGGCGAACAATGAGCAGTTCTTC; CDR3 protein: CSARVGANNEQFF
J gene: TRBJ1-1; D gene: NA; V gene: TRBV20-1; clone size: NA; CDR3 DNA: TGCAGTGCTAGGCCCGTCCTCCTTACCTGGAACACTGAAGCTTTCTTT; CDR3 protein: CSARPVLLTWNTEAFF
J gene: TRBJ1-1; D gene: NA; V gene: TRBV12-3/TRBV12-4; clone size: few; CDR3 DNA: TGTGCCAGCAGTTTTGGGGCGGCGCCCAACACTGAAGCTTTCTTT; CDR3 protein: CASSFGAAPNTEAFF
J gene: TRBJ2-1; D gene: NA; V gene: TRBV4-3; clone size: NA; CDR3 DNA: TGCGCCAGCAGCCGGCGCCCGGGAGAACACAATGAGCAGTTCTTC; CDR3 protein: CASSRRPGEHNEQFF